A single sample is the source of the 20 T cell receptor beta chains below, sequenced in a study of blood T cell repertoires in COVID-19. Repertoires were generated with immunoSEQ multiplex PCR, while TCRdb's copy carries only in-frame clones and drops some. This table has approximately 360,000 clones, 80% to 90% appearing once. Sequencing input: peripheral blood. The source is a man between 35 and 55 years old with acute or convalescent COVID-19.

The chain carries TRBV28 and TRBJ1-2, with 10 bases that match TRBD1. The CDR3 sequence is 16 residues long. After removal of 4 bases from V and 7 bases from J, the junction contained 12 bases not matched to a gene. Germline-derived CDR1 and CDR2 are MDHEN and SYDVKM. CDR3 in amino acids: CASSSPGTGESGGYTF. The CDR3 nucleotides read TGTGCCAGCAGTTCACCCGGGACAGGGGAGTCGGGTGGCTACACCTTC.

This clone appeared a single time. The CDR3 DNA reads as TGCGCCAGCAGCCAGGACAGGGATCAGCCCCAGCATTTT. Protein product: CASSQDRDQPQHF. The chain has TRBV4-3 and TRBJ1-5; 8 bases align to TRBD1. The germline V gene encodes CDR1 LGHNA and CDR2 YSLEER. The CDR3 spans 13 residues. V lost 3 bases to trimming and J lost 5 bases; unmatched junction nucleotides: 0.

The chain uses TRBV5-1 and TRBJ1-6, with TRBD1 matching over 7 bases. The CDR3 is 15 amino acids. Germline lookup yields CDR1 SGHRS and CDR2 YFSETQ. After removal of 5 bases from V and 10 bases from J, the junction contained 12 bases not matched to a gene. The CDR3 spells CASSTRQGRESPLHF. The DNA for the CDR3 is TGCGCCAGCAGTACCAGACAGGGTAGAGAATCACCCCTCCACTTT.

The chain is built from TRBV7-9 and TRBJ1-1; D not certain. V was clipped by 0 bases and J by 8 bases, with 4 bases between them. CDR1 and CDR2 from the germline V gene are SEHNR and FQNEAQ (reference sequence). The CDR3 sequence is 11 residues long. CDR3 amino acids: CASSLAREAFF. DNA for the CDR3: TGTGCCAGCAGCTTAGCCAGGGAAGCTTTCTTT.

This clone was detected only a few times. The CDR3 DNA reads as TGTGCCAGCACCCTCCAGGTGGAAGATGAGCAGTTCTTC. Encoded protein: CASTLQVEDEQFF. V gene TRBV7-9 combines with J gene TRBJ2-1; D unresolved. Trimming took off 7 bases at V and 8 bases at J, with 15 bases between the two ends. Per germline, CDR1 SEHNR and CDR2 FQNEAQ (reference sequence). CDR3 length: 13 residues.

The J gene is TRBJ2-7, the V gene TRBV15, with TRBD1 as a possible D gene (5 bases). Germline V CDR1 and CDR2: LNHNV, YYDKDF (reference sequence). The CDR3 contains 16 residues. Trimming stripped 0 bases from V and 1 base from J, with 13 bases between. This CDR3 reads CATSRDGAGVSYEQYF. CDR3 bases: TGTGCCACCAGCAGAGATGGGGCAGGAGTATCCTACGAGCAGTACTTC. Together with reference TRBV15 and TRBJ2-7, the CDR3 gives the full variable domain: DAMVIQNPRYQVTQFGKPVTLSCSQTLNHNVMYWYQQKSSQAPKLLFHYYDKDFNNEADTPDNFQSRRPNTSFCFLDIRSPGLGDTAMYLCATSRDGAGVSYEQYFGPGTRLTVT.

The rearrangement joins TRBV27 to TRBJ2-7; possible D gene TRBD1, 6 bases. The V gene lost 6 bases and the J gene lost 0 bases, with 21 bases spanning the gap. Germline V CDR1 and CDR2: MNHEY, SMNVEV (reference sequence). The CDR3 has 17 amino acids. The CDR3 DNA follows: TGTGCCAGCAGCGATCCGGGACACCCTTCTGGCTCCTACGAGCAGTACTTC. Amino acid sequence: CASSDPGHPSGSYEQYF.

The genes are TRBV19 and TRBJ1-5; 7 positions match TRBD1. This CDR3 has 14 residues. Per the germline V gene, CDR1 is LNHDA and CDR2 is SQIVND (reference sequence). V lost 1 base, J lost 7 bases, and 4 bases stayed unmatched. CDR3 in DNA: TGTGCCAGTAGTATAGGGTCAGGGGGACAGCCCCAGCATTTT. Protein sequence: CASSIGSGGQPQHF.

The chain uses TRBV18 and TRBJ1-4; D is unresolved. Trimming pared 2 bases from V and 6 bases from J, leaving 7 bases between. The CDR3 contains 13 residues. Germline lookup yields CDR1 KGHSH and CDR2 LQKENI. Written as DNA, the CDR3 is TGTGCCAGCTCACCAGGGCAGGATGAAAAACTGTTTTTT. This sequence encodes CASSPGQDEKLFF.

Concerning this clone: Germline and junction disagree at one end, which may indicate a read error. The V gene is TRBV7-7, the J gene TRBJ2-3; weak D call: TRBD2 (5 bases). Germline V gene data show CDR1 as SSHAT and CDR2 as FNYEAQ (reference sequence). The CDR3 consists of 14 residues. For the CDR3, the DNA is TGTGCTAGCAGCGTAGACGGGAACACAGATACGCAGTATTTT. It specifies CASSVDGNTDTQYF.

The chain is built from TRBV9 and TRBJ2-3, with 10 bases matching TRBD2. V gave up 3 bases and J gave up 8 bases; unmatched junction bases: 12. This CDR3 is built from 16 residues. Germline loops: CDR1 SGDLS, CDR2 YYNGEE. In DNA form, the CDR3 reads TGTGCCAGCAGCGCGAGCCCTAGCGGGGGCTTGGGTACGCAGTATTTT. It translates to CASSASPSGGLGTQYF.

DNA of the CDR3: TGTGCCACCCGGACTAGCGGAACTAGCACAGATACGCAGTATTTT. Translated, it gives CATRTSGTSTDTQYF. V gene TRBV7-9 combines with J gene TRBJ2-3; TRBD2 agrees at 10 bases. Germline CDR1 SEHNR, CDR2 FQNEAQ (reference sequence). The CDR3 covers 15 residues. Unmatched junction bases numbered 7, after V lost 10 bases and J lost 0 bases.

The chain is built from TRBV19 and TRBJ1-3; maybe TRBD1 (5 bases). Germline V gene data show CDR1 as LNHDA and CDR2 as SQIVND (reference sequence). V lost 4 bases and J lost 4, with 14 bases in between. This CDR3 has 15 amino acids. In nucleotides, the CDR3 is TGTGCCAGTAGTAGTGAACAGTGGACAGGAAACACCATATATTTT. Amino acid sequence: CASSSEQWTGNTIYF.

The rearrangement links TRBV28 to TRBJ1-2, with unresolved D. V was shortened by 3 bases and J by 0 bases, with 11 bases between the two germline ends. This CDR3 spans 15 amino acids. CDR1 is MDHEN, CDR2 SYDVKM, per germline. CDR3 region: CASSFKPEPNYGYTF. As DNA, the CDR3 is TGTGCCAGCAGTTTCAAGCCTGAGCCTAACTATGGCTACACCTTC.

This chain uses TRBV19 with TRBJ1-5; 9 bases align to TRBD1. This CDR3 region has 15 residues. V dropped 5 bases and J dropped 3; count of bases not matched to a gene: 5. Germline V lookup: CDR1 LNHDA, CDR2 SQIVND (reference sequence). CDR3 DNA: TGTGCCAGTAGTCCGGGACAGGGCCCCAATCAGCCCCAGCATTTT. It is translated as CASSPGQGPNQPQHF. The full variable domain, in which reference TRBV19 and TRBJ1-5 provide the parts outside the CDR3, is DGGITQSPKYLFRKEGQNVTLSCEQNLNHDAMYWYRQDPGQGLRLIYYSQIVNDFQKGDIAEGYSVSREKKESFPLTVTSAQKNPTAFYLCASSPGQGPNQPQHFGDGTRLSIL.

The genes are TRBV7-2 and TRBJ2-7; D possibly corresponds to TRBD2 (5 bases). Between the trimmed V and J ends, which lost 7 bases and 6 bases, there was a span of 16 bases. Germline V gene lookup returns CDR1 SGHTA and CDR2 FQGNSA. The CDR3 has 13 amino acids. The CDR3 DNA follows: TGTGCCAGCAACCTCTTAGGACGGGGCGAGCAGTACTTC. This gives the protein CASNLLGRGEQYF.

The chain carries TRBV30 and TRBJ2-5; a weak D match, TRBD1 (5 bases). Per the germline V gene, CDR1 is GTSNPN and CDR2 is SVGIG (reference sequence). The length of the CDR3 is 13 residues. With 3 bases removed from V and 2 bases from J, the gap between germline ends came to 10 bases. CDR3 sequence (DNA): TGTGCCTGGAGAAGGGGCATACAAGAGACCCAGTACTTC. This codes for CAWRRGIQETQYF.

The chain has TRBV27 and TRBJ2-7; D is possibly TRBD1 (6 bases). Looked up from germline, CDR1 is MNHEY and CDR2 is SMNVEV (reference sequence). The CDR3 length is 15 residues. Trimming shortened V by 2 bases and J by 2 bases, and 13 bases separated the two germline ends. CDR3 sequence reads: CASSLGLTGPYEQYF. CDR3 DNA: TGTGCCAGCAGTTTAGGTTTGACAGGCCCCTACGAGCAGTACTTC.

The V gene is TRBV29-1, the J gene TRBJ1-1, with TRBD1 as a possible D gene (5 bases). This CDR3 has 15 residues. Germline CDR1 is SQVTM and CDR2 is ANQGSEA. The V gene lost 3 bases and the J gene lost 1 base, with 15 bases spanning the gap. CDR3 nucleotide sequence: TGCAGCGTTGAGGTCGTGGGGCTATCGAACACTGAAGCTTTCTTT. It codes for CSVEVVGLSNTEAFF.

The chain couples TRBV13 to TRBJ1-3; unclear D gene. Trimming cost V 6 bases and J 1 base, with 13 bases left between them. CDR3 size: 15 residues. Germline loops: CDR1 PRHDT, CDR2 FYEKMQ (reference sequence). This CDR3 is CASRSSIGSGNTIYF. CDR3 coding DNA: TGTGCCAGCAGGTCCTCAATCGGTTCTGGAAACACCATATATTTT.